Listed here are 7 T cell receptor beta chains from one sample, sequenced in a study of blood T cell repertoires in COVID-19. The assay was immunoSEQ multiplex PCR, and TCRdb's table has in-frame clones only and misses some. This sample yields a few hundred thousand clones, of which roughly 91% are seen a single time; roughly 1.2% belongs to the top ten. Sequencing was done on a sample of PBMCs or T cells enriched from blood (not recorded which). The receptors were gathered from a woman younger than 30 who had recovered from COVID-19.

The rearrangement joins TRBV5-1 to TRBJ2-7; 10 nucleotides line up with TRBD2. With 3 bases clipped from V and 4 bases from J, the junction kept 4 bases outside the gene matches. CDR3 length: 14 residues. Germline CDR1 SGHRS, CDR2 YFSETQ. The CDR3 DNA follows: TGCGCCAGCAGCTACGGGACTAGCGAGTACGAGCAGTACTTC. The encoded protein is CASSYGTSEYEQYF.

This clone appeared once. The CDR3, as DNA: TGTGCCAGCAGCTTAAGCGGGGGGCGAACCGGGGAGCTGTTTTTT. Translating it yields CASSLSGGRTGELFF. The chain combines TRBV7-3 with TRBJ2-2; 8 bases are a match to TRBD2. The CDR3 is 15 residues long. The germline gives CDR1 SGHTA, CDR2 FQGTGA. V gave up 1 base and J gave up 5 bases; unmatched junction bases: 3.

This chain connects TRBV7-3 to TRBJ1-1, with 8 bases matching TRBD1. V trimming: 3 bases; J trimming: 1 base; junction bases outside the gene matches: 1. CDR3 length: 14 residues. Germline CDR1 and CDR2: SGHTA and FQGTGA. This chain's CDR3 is CASSLQGANTEAFF. In DNA, the CDR3 is TGTGCCAGCAGCTTGCAGGGGGCGAACACTGAAGCTTTCTTT.

The genes are TRBV4-1 and TRBJ1-5; D possibly corresponds to TRBD1 (5 bases). CDR3 length: 15 amino acids. Germline CDR1 reads MGHRA; CDR2 reads YSYEKL. V gave up 1 base and J gave up 5 bases, with 12 bases separating them. The CDR3 sequence is CASSQVGGVHQPQHF. DNA of the CDR3: TGCGCCAGCAGCCAAGTCGGGGGGGTGCATCAGCCCCAGCATTTT.

The chain couples TRBV9 to TRBJ2-5, with TRBD2 matching 9 bases. Germline V CDR1 and CDR2: SGDLS, YYNGEE. V lost 0 bases to trimming and J lost 4 bases; unmatched junction nucleotides: 4. The CDR3 spans 15 residues. The CDR3 DNA reads TGTGCCAGCAGCGTAGTAGCGGGGGTGACAGAGACCCAGTACTTC. It translates to CASSVVAGVTETQYF. The whole variable domain, remainder taken from reference TRBV9 and TRBJ2-5, is DSGVTQTPKHLITATGQRVTLRCSPRSGDLSVYWYQQSLDQGLQFLIQYYNGEERAKGNILERFSAQQFPDLHSELNLSSLELGDSALYFCASSVVAGVTETQYFGPGTRLLVL.

This clone was seen more than once but under ten times. V is TRBV27 and J is TRBJ1-6; 9 bases align to TRBD1. CDR3 size: 16 residues. Trimming cost V 7 bases and J 8 bases; bases outside gene matches: 12. The germline V gene has CDR1 MNHEY and CDR2 SMNVEV (reference sequence). Here the CDR3 DNA reads TGTGCCAGCAACCTATCCGGGGGACAGGGTTATTCACCCCTCCACTTT. Its translation is CASNLSGGQGYSPLHF.

The chain recombines TRBV7-8 with TRBJ2-7, with no clear D. The CDR3 sequence is 11 residues long. V was pared by 4 bases and J by 2 bases, with 3 bases between. Germline-derived CDR1 and CDR2 are SGHVS and FQNEAQ. CDR3 protein: CASSSAYEQYF. The CDR3 DNA is TGTGCCAGCAGCTCCGCCTACGAGCAGTACTTC.